This TCR beta chain was captured in a study of control samples from healthy donors and cancer patients. CDR3 length: 14 amino acids. CDR1 is MNHEY and CDR2 is SMNVEV in the germline V gene (reference sequence). The V end lost 4 bases, the J end lost 2 bases, and 12 bases lay between the germline ends. Assay: immunoSEQ multiplex PCR; the TCRdb copy retains only in-frame clones and omits some. The top ten hold roughly 0.7% of the sample, which has approximately 150,000 clones, more than 85% seen once. The chain couples TRBV27 to TRBJ2-7; TRBD2 is a possible D gene (5 bases). The clonotype was recovered from a woman in her twenties or thirties in good health. The specimen was blood. The DNA of the CDR3 is TGTGCCAGCAGTTACGCGGGCCGAACCTACGAGCAGTACTTC. Translation gives CASSYAGRTYEQYF.